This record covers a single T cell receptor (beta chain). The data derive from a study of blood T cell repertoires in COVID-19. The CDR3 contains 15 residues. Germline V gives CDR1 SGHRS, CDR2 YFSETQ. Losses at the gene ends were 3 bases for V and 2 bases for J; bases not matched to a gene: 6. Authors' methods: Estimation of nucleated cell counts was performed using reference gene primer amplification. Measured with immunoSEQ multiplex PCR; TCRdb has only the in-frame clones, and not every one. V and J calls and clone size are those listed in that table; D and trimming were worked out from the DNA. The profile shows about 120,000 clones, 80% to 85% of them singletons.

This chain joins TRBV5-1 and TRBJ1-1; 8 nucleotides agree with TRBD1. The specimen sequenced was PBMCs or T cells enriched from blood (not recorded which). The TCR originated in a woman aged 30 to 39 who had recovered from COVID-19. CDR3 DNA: TGCGCCAGCAGCTGGGGGTCAGGGGGCAACACTGAAGCTTTCTTT. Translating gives CASSWGSGGNTEAFF.